This T cell receptor (beta chain) emerged from a study of T cells in localized non-small cell lung cancer. Measured with immunoSEQ multiplex PCR; TCRdb has only the in-frame clones, and not every one. The data hold about 59,000 clones, with about nine tenths observed a single time. This CDR3 spans 13 amino acids. The V and J ends lost 2 bases and 7 bases, in that order; junction bases with no gene match: 4. Germline V gene data show CDR1 as MNHEY and CDR2 as SVGAGI. The sample here was peripheral blood, taken before any cancer treatment. The chain links TRBV6-5 to TRBJ2-7; 8 bases are a match to TRBD1. This TCR was recovered from a man between 40 and 75 years old with stage I lung adenocarcinoma. The CDR3 reads CASSYTNRGEQYF. The CDR3 DNA reads TGTGCCAGCAGTTACACCAACAGGGGGGAGCAGTACTTC.